A single sample gave rise to the 22 T cell receptor beta chains below, sequenced in a study of Graves' ophthalmopathy and Graves' hyperthyroidism. The authors amplified TCR beta CDR3 regions from RNA transcripts. HTBI-primed RT-PCR formed the first round, and a multiplex PCR formed the second. TCRdb re-analysed the multiplex PCR reads in MiXCR, keeping a single row per CDR3 protein. Of 660,000 or so distinct CDR3 sequences in the sample, roughly 39% are singletons; the top ten hold 2.5% to 3.5%. Sequencing was performed on peripheral blood. Receptors were obtained from an adult man with Graves' ophthalmopathy.

In the case of this clonotype: As the CDR3 is not closed by the conserved phenylalanine or tryptophan, this likely results from a read error. The DNA is left out, because the CDR3 cannot be placed on it with certainty; the CDR3 is given as TCRdb lists it. The CDR3 protein is CASSSLPS. The rearrangement uses TRBV7-3 and TRBJ2-6; TRBD2 is taken as the D call from the table, unchecked against the DNA. In germline, CDR1 is SGHTA, CDR2 FQGTGA. The CDR3 is 8 residues long, counting both termini.

Concerning this clonotype: A read error is possible here, since a much larger clone lies one base away. The V and J genes are TRBV20-1 and TRBJ2-2; D may correspond to TRBD1 or TRBD2 (6 bases each). CDR3 length: 12 amino acids. Germline-derived CDR1 and CDR2 are DFQATT and SNEGSKA (reference sequence). V was clipped by 7 bases and J by 9 bases, with 15 bases between them. The CDR3 nucleotides read TGCAGTGAACCGAGGGGGGCCCGGGAGCTGTTTTTT. Its translation: CSEPRGARELFF.

V usage is TRBV7-2 and J usage is TRBJ1-2; maybe TRBD1 (5 bases). V was pared by 3 bases and J by 7 bases, with 15 bases between. Germline CDR1 SGHTA, CDR2 FQGNSA. The CDR3 sequence is 14 residues long. As DNA, the CDR3 is TGTGCCAGCAGCTTTGTGGGGGGGGTAGTTGGCTACACCTTC. Protein: CASSFVGGVVGYTF.

This clonotype was seen more than once but under ten times. This chain links TRBV5-1 with TRBJ2-7; D is perhaps TRBD2 (5 bases). The germline V gene has CDR1 SGHRS and CDR2 YFSETQ. V was clipped by 4 bases and J by 2 bases, with 13 bases between them. The CDR3 consists of 14 residues. This chain's CDR3 is CASSHSDGPYEQYF. CDR3 bases: TGCGCCAGCAGCCATAGCGACGGTCCCTACGAGCAGTACTTC.

The chain uses TRBV2 and TRBJ1-6, with a possible D match to TRBD1 (6 bases). Germline CDR1 SNHLY, CDR2 FYNNEI. With 7 bases removed from V and 5 bases from J, the gap between germline ends came to 15 bases. This CDR3 is 15 amino acids long. The CDR3 loop reads CASNAVGDNNSPLHF. CDR3 DNA: TGTGCCAGCAATGCGGTGGGGGACAATAATTCACCCCTCCACTTT.

This chain connects TRBV25-1 to TRBJ1-4, with a possible D match to TRBD1 (6 bases). The V and J ends lost 8 bases and 7 bases respectively, with 11 bases between them. Germline V CDR1 and CDR2: MGHDK, SYGVNS. This CDR3 is 12 amino acids long. The CDR3 nucleotides are TGTGCCAGCTTCACAGGGACTGAAAAACTGTTTTTT. Amino acid sequence: CASFTGTEKLFF.

This clonotype occurred once. The J gene is TRBJ1-6, the V gene TRBV2; D uncertain. The CDR3 is made up of 14 amino acids. The germline V gene has CDR1 SNHLY and CDR2 FYNNEI. The V gene lost 4 bases and the J gene lost 8 bases, with 12 bases spanning the gap. The CDR3 nucleotides read TGTGCCAGCAGTGGCCAAAACAATGATTCACCCCTCCACTTT. Encoded protein: CASSGQNNDSPLHF. Full variable domain (rest looked up from reference TRBV2 and TRBJ1-6): EPEVTQTPSHQVTQMGQEVILRCVPISNHLYFYWYRQILGQKVEFLVSFYNNEISEKSEIFDDQFSVERPDGSNFTLKIRSTKLEDSAMYFCASSGQNNDSPLHFGNGTRLTVT.

Remarks on this clonotype: The CDR3 does not close with the conserved phenylalanine or tryptophan, likely indicating a read error. The chain has TRBV19 and TRBJ1-1; 8 nucleotides match TRBD1. Germline lookup yields CDR1 LNHDA and CDR2 SQIVND (reference sequence). The CDR3 length is 16 residues. V was pared by 7 bases and J by 0 bases, with 10 bases of the junction left unmatched. The CDR3, as DNA: TGTGCCAGTATGCCCCTCCAGGGGGCTATGAACACTGAAGCTTTCCTT. As protein: CASMPLQGAMNTEAFL.

As regards this clonotype: This may come from a read error, since a much larger clone is one base off. The J gene is TRBJ2-5, the V gene TRBV14, with D unclear. Looked up from germline, CDR1 is SGHDN and CDR2 is FVKESK. The CDR3 is made up of 15 amino acids. In DNA form, the CDR3 reads TGTGCCAGCAGCCAAGTAGAACCGTACCAAGAGGCCCAGTACTTC. This translates into CASSQVEPYQEAQYF. The variable domain in full, with the rest retrieved from reference TRBV14 and TRBJ2-5, is EAGVTQFPSHSVIEKGQTVTLRCDPISGHDNLYWYRRVMGKEIKFLLHFVKESKQDESGMPNNRFLAERTGGTYSTLKVQPAELEDSGVYFCASSQVEPYQEAQYFGPGTRLLVL.

This clonotype turned up a few times. This sequence joins TRBV7-9 and TRBJ1-5; 8 bases map to TRBD1. The trim removed 5 bases at V and 7 bases at J, leaving 1 base unmatched. Germline CDR1 is SEHNR and CDR2 is FQNEAQ (reference sequence). The CDR3 sequence is 12 residues long. The CDR3 region is CASSRTGQPQHF. CDR3 in DNA: TGTGCCAGCAGCCGGACAGGGCAGCCCCAGCATTTT.

V usage is TRBV10-3 and J usage is TRBJ1-4; 8 bases map to TRBD1. Germline V CDR1 and CDR2: ENHRY, SYGVKD. The CDR3 runs 13 residues. V was pared by 6 bases and J by 8 bases, with 5 bases of the junction left unmatched. CDR3 bases: TGTGCCATCAGGGGACAGGTCTGGGAAAAACTGTTTTTT. Translation: CAIRGQVWEKLFF.

The chain recombines TRBV10-3 with TRBJ2-2; possibly TRBD1 for D (6 bases). The CDR3 loop spans 13 amino acids. Trimming took 5 bases from V and 4 from J, leaving 8 bases between them. Per the germline V gene, CDR1 is ENHRY and CDR2 is SYGVKD. The DNA of the CDR3 is TGTGCCATCAGTACAGGGCGCACCGGGGAGCTGTTTTTT. Translating gives CAISTGRTGELFF.

This clonotype was observed many times. This chain connects TRBV9 to TRBJ1-3, with D tentatively TRBD1 (5 bases). Germline CDR1 SGDLS, CDR2 YYNGEE. The CDR3 totals 16 residues. Between the trimmed V and J ends, which lost 4 bases and 0 bases, there was a span of 14 bases. The CDR3 region is CASSPLGHPSGNTIYF. CDR3 in DNA: TGTGCCAGCAGCCCACTTGGACACCCCTCTGGAAACACCATATATTTT.

There are a few counts of this clonotype. A much larger clone differs from this one at a single base, so this may be a read error. V and J are TRBV7-7 and TRBJ2-2; possibly TRBD2 for D (6 bases). There are 16 residues in the CDR3. Germline values: CDR1 SSHAT, CDR2 FNYEAQ (reference sequence). V was clipped by 5 bases and J by 0 bases, with 13 bases between them. In DNA form, the CDR3 reads TGTGCCAGCAGCGCACGGACTACCGCGAACACCGGGGAGCTGTTTTTT. It codes for CASSARTTANTGELFF.

The genes are TRBV12-3 or TRBV12-4 and TRBJ1-1, with a weak D call TRBD1 (5 bases). This CDR3 has 15 amino acids. Deletions cut 6 bases from V and 1 base from J, with 15 bases between. The CDR3, as DNA: TGTGCCAGCAGGCGCCGTGACAGCCCGAACACTGAAGCTTTCTTT. Its protein is CASRRRDSPNTEAFF.

This clonotype has only a few counts. The J gene is TRBJ2-7, the V gene TRBV19; tentatively, D is TRBD1 (5 bases). The CDR3 runs 14 residues. V gave up 4 bases and J gave up 0 bases, with 10 bases separating them. CDR1 LNHDA and CDR2 SQIVND come from the germline V gene (reference sequence). DNA for the CDR3: TGTGCCAGTAGTAGTGGGGCCCTCTCCTACGAGCAGTACTTC. As protein: CASSSGALSYEQYF.

The J gene is TRBJ2-7, the V gene TRBV29-1, with D perhaps matching TRBD1 (5 bases). This CDR3 has 12 amino acids. Looked up from germline, CDR1 is SQVTM and CDR2 is ANQGSEA. The DNA for the CDR3 is TGCAGTTACCAGGGTTCTCTCCACGAGCAGTACTTC. Translated, it gives CSYQGSLHEQYF.

This clonotype occurred a few times. The chain couples TRBV7-2 to TRBJ1-3; D is possibly TRBD1 (6 bases). In germline, CDR1 is SGHTA, CDR2 FQGNSA. This CDR3 has 14 residues. Trimming pared 0 bases from V and 8 bases from J, leaving 11 bases between. CDR3 in amino acids: CASSLALDSHTIYF. In DNA form, the CDR3 reads TGTGCCAGCAGCTTAGCGCTGGACAGCCACACCATATATTTT.

With regard to this clonotype: This may be a read error, as it is one base from a much larger clone. This chain uses TRBV25-1 with TRBJ1-2; possibly TRBD1 for D (5 bases). Germline assignment: CDR1 MGHDK and CDR2 SYGVNS. The CDR3 totals 13 residues. The CDR3 nucleotides read TGCGCCAGCGCTTGCAGGGATAACGCTGGCTACACCTTC. It yields the protein CASACRDNAGYTF.

On this clonotype: A junction boundary mismatches the germline segment, possibly from a read error. This chain connects TRBV9 to TRBJ1-1; D call uncertain. The CDR3 consists of 14 residues. CDR1 and CDR2 from the germline V gene are SGDLS and YYNGEE. As DNA, the CDR3 is TGTGCCATCAGCTCTAGGCCGGTGAACACTGAAGCTTTCTTT. It specifies CAISSRPVNTEAFF. Filled out from reference TRBV9 and TRBJ1-1, the complete variable domain reads DSGVTQTPKHLITATGQRVTLRCSPRSGDLSVYWYQQSLDQGLQFLIQYYNGEERAKGNILERFSAQQFPDLHSELNLSSLELGDSALYFCAISSRPVNTEAFFGQGTRLTVV.

Only a few counts were recorded for this clonotype. The chain employs TRBV12-5 and TRBJ1-5, with 8 bases that match TRBD1. The germline gives CDR1 LGHNT, CDR2 FRNRAP. CDR3 length: 16 residues. The CDR3 sequence: CASSSDRDYSNQPQHF. The CDR3 DNA is TGTGCCAGCAGTTCGGACAGGGACTATAGCAATCAGCCCCAGCATTTT. Full variable domain (rest looked up from reference TRBV12-5 and TRBJ1-5): DARVTQTPRHKVTEMGQEVTMRCQPILGHNTVFWYRQTMMQGLELLAYFRNRAPLDDSGMPKDRFSAEMPDATLATLKIQPSEPRDSAVYFCASSSDRDYSNQPQHFGDGTRLSIL.

At least ten counts were recorded for this clonotype. V and J are TRBV19 and TRBJ1-2; D is unresolved. CDR1 is LNHDA, CDR2 SQIVND, per germline (reference sequence). This CDR3 region has 17 residues. Trimming cost V 3 bases and J 4 bases, with 21 bases left between them. The CDR3 DNA reads TGTGCCAGTAGTATTGTGCAGGCCGCTCCGGTCCCCTATGGCTACACCTTC. Translated, it gives CASSIVQAAPVPYGYTF.